A selection of T cell receptor beta chains follows, all from one sample in a study of cytomegalovirus exposure and HLA in healthy donors. The data were produced by immunoSEQ multiplex PCR, yet TCRdb's version contains in-frame clones alone and is incomplete. This sample yields about 180,000 clones, of which almost 80% are seen a single time; 6% to 7% belongs to the top ten. The source material was PBMCs. These receptors were taken from a man aged 40-50 years in good health and CMV-seropositive. Each CDR3 is given with its conserved first and last residue. A D gene is named only where the DNA matches it firmly. For some rows the clone size is stated as once, few or many, or as a class when expanded; others skip it.

abundance | j_gene | d_gene | v_gene | CDR3aa | CDR3nt
. | TRBJ2-1 | TRBD2 | TRBV9 | CASSVGLEGLAFNEQFF | TGTGCCAGCAGCGTAGGTCTTGAGGGACTAGCATTTAATGAGCAGTTCTTC
. | TRBJ2-3 | . | TRBV19 | CASSMRDTDTQYF | TGTGCCAGTAGTATGCGGGACACAGATACGCAGTATTTT
. | TRBJ2-2 | TRBD1 | TRBV23-1 | CASVIQGSGNTGELFF | TGCGCCAGCGTCATACAGGGGTCGGGCAACACCGGGGAGCTGTTTTTT
few | TRBJ2-1 | TRBD2 | TRBV5-1 | CASSLAAGGPYNEQFF | TGCGCCAGCAGCTTGGCGGCGGGAGGGCCATACAATGAGCAGTTCTTC
. | TRBJ2-1 | . | TRBV7-8 | CASLSGHPQYNEQFF | TGTGCCAGCCTGTCGGGACATCCACAGTACAATGAGCAGTTCTTC
. | TRBJ2-1 | . | TRBV9 | CASSVGGDGYNEQFF | TGTGCCAGCAGCGTAGGGGGGGACGGTTACAATGAGCAGTTCTTC
. | TRBJ2-7 | TRBD2 | TRBV4-2 | CASSQVYAGETYEQYF | TGTGCCAGCAGCCAAGTGTATGCGGGAGAAACCTACGAGCAGTACTTC
. | TRBJ2-1 | TRBD1 | TRBV7-2 | CASSLWDRGVYNEQFF | TGTGCCAGCAGCTTATGGGACAGGGGTGTCTACAATGAGCAGTTCTTC
once | TRBJ2-7 | TRBD2 | TRBV13 | CASSLRGLAGLSYEQYF | TGTGCCAGCAGCTTACGAGGACTAGCGGGGCTGTCCTACGAGCAGTACTTC
. | TRBJ2-5 | TRBD1 | TRBV2 | CASSAGQALYF | TGTGCCAGCAGCGCCGGACAGGCTCTGTACTTC
. | TRBJ2-5 | . | TRBV30 | CASSQETQYF | TGTGCCAGCTCTCAAGAGACCCAGTACTTC
. | TRBJ1-2 | TRBD1 | TRBV29-1 | CSVTGVGYGYTF | TGCAGCGTTACAGGGGTTGGCTATGGCTACACCTTC
few | TRBJ2-1 | . | TRBV28 | CASSSSVADYYNNEQFF | TGTGCCAGCAGTTCCAGCGTAGCGGACTATTACAACAATGAGCAGTTCTTC
. | TRBJ2-2 | . | TRBV9 | CASSVSTGQSLGELFF | TGTGCCAGCAGCGTCTCTACTGGGCAGTCCTTAGGGGAGCTGTTTTTT
few | TRBJ2-1 | TRBD1 | TRBV29-1 | CSVGTGGYNEQFF | TGCAGCGTTGGGACAGGGGGCTACAATGAGCAGTTCTTC
. | TRBJ2-5 | . | TRBV5-1 | CASSLLRVGQETQYF | TGCGCCAGCAGCTTGCTACGGGTCGGGCAAGAGACCCAGTACTTC
. | TRBJ2-2 | TRBD2 | TRBV28 | CASSKGGSLSGELFF | TGTGCCAGCAGCAAGGGAGGGAGCTTGAGCGGGGAGCTGTTTTTT
once | TRBJ2-1 | TRBD1 | TRBV5-1 | CASSSMGQATYNEQFF | TGCGCCAGCAGCTCGATGGGACAGGCCACCTACAATGAGCAGTTCTTC
few | TRBJ2-5 | TRBD2 | TRBV27 | CASSSGWGSRETQYF | TGTGCCTCTTCTAGCGGGTGGGGATCTCGCGAGACCCAGTACTTC
. | TRBJ1-2 | TRBD1 | TRBV6-5 | CASGEQGRNYGYTF | TGTGCCAGCGGAGAACAGGGGAGAAACTATGGCTACACCTTC
. | TRBJ1-1 | TRBD1 | TRBV6-1 | CASSFETGGNTEAFF | TGTGCCAGCAGTTTCGAGACAGGGGGGAACACTGAAGCTTTCTTT
. | TRBJ1-2 | . | TRBV4-1 | CASSQREISLSGGYTF | TGCGCCAGCAGCCAAAGAGAGATTTCCTTGAGCGGGGGCTACACCTTC
. | TRBJ2-5 | . | TRBV2 | CASSLLVGETQYF | TGTGCCAGCAGTTTACTAGTCGGAGAGACCCAGTACTTC
. | TRBJ2-7 | TRBD2 | TRBV9 | CASSVAVQREESYEQYF | TGTGCCAGCAGCGTAGCCGTCCAGCGGGAGGAATCCTACGAGCAGTACTTC
. | TRBJ2-4 | TRBD1 | TRBV6-1 | CASSGFMQGALNSQYF | TGTGCCAGCAGTGGGTTTATGCAGGGGGCCTTAAACAGTCAGTACTTC
. | TRBJ2-1 | . | TRBV5-1 | CASSLGGDYNEQFF | TGCGCCAGCAGCTTGGGCGGAGACTACAATGAGCAGTTCTTC
few | TRBJ1-3 | . | TRBV6-1 | CASSFNVRDISTIYF | TGTGCCAGCAGTTTCAACGTCCGGGACATCTCCACCATATATTTT
medium-sized | TRBJ2-2 | . | TRBV6-5 | CASRTGDTGELFF | TGTGCCAGCAGAACAGGCGACACCGGGGAGCTGTTTTTT
. | TRBJ2-7 | . | TRBV28 | CASSTAAPLGFYEQYF | TGTGCCAGCAGTACTGCCGCACCGCTCGGGTTCTACGAGCAGTACTTC
. | TRBJ2-1 | . | TRBV7-9 | CASSLGGLSYEQFF | TGTGCCAGCAGCTTAGGGGGACTCAGCTATGAGCAGTTCTTC
. | TRBJ2-1 | . | TRBV11-3 | CASSGYRLGGGTIDEQFF | TGTGCCAGCAGCGGTTATCGACTAGGTGGCGGGACGATAGATGAGCAGTTCTTC
few | TRBJ2-1 | . | TRBV6-1 | CATLYSNEQFF | TGTGCCACGCTTTACTCCAATGAGCAGTTCTTC
. | TRBJ1-5 | . | TRBV5-8 | CASSLGAGGQSNQPQHF | TGTGCCAGCAGCTTGGGGGCGGGGGGCCAAAGCAATCAGCCCCAGCATTTT
. | TRBJ1-3 | . | TRBV15 | CATSTPWGRDSGNTIYF | TGTGCCACCAGCACCCCCTGGGGCAGGGACTCTGGAAACACCATATATTTT
. | TRBJ2-7 | . | TRBV6-1 | CASSVYEQYF | TGTGCCAGCAGCGTCTACGAGCAGTACTTC
few | TRBJ2-3 | TRBD2 | TRBV23-1 | CASSRLGLAGETDTQYF | TGCGCCAGCAGTCGTCTCGGACTAGCGGGAGAGACAGATACGCAGTATTTT
. | TRBJ1-2 | . | TRBV5-1 | CASSPGGDNYGYTF | TGCGCCAGCAGCCCGGGGGGAGACAACTATGGCTACACCTTC
. | TRBJ1-6 | . | TRBV6-1 | CASSEAEGRSPLHF | TGTGCCAGCAGTGAAGCGGAGGGGAGGTCACCCCTCCACTTT
. | TRBJ2-2 | TRBD2 | TRBV7-8 | CASRPLAGVGTGELFF | TGTGCCAGCAGACCGCTAGCGGGAGTGGGCACCGGGGAGCTGTTTTTT
few | TRBJ2-2 | TRBD2 | TRBV27 | CASGLAGLNTGELFF | TGTGCCAGCGGTTTAGCGGGCCTGAACACCGGGGAGCTGTTTTTT
. | TRBJ1-1 | . | TRBV10-3 | CAISEWQIEAFF | TGTGCCATCAGTGAATGGCAGATTGAAGCTTTCTTT
. | TRBJ1-4 | TRBD1 | TRBV5-8 | CASSQGQGLREKLFF | TGTGCCAGCAGCCAAGGACAGGGGCTGCGGGAAAAACTGTTTTTT
. | TRBJ2-7 | TRBD1 | TRBV28 | CASSSYRGTGEQYF | TGTGCCAGCAGTTCTTACAGGGGTACCGGCGAGCAGTACTTC
few | TRBJ2-3 | TRBD1 | TRBV19 | CASSAGTASTDTQYF | TGTGCCAGTAGTGCTGGGACAGCGAGCACAGATACGCAGTATTTT
. | TRBJ2-7 | TRBD1 | TRBV2 | CASRRTGTAIYEQYF | TGTGCCAGCAGGAGAACCGGGACAGCTATCTACGAGCAGTACTTC
. | TRBJ2-5 | . | TRBV5-1 | CASSPQGLRETQYF | TGCGCCAGCAGCCCCCAGGGACTGAGAGAGACCCAGTACTTC
. | TRBJ2-7 | TRBD1 | TRBV6-1 | CASRGTGTSYEQYF | TGTGCCAGCAGGGGGACAGGGACATCCTACGAGCAGTACTTC
. | TRBJ2-7 | . | TRBV25-1 | CASGDHLTSYEQYF | TGTGCCAGCGGTGACCATCTAACGAGTTACGAGCAGTACTTC